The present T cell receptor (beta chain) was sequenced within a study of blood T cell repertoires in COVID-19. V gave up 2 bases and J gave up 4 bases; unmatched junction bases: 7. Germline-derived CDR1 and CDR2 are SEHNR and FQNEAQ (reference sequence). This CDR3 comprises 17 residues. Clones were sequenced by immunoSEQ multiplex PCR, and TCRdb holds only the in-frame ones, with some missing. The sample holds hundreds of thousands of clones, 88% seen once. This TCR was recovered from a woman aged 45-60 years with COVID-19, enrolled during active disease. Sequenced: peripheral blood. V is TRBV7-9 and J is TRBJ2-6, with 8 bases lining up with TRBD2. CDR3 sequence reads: CASSLTGTRHGANVLTF. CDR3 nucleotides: TGTGCCAGCAGCTTAACCGGGACTAGACACGGGGCCAACGTCCTGACTTTC.